This T cell receptor (beta chain) was recorded in a study of blood T cell repertoires in COVID-19 (dated by TCRdb to the early 2020s). Describing the broader study: Samples from collaborators originated in the United States, Italy and Spain and spanned both the acute and convalescent phases of COVID-19. Samples came from the ongoing ImmuneRACE study (first 160 participants) plus 1,254 subjects from 6 global collaborators. The repertoires were released in a freely available public database intended as a resource for research on the immune response to SARS-CoV-2. Nearly every sample came with metadata listing a de-identified subject ID, COVID-19 status, age in years and sex. Where available, HLA class I and class II types were obtained from metadata supplied by the sample provider rather than from assay-based typing. The prospective study material was composed of cDNA or gDNA derived from T cells, B-cell-depleted T cells, or PBMCs. The dataset comprised deeply sampled blood TCRbeta repertoires from subjects exposed to, actively infected with, or recovered from COVID-19. Study-wide findings and limitations: Clinical and demographic metadata were provided uncurated, with the amount varying by source and participant.

Whole blood was collected in K2EDTA tubes by collaborating institutions according to the institutions' own protocols. Collaborator samples were shipped for TCRbeta analysis as frozen whole blood, isolated PBMCs, or DNA extracted from either sample type. From the germline V gene (reference sequence), CDR1 is SGHNT and CDR2 is YYREEE. V ends up 4 bases short and J 2 bases short, with an unmatched junction base count of 12. There are 16 amino acids in the CDR3, from cysteine to phenylalanine inclusive. Of all the DNA, just the CDR3 is kept, 48 bases in frame from base 1. TCRbeta CDR3 regions were amplified from genomic DNA using the immunoSEQ Assay, a bias-controlled multiplex PCR. Turning to the authors' computational methods: The number of nucleated cells in each sample was estimated from the amplification of reference gene primers within the assay. To quantify the absolute abundance of each unique TCRbeta CDR3 rearrangement, sequence reads were collapsed and filtered. For each sample, productive Simpson clonality was calculated as the square root of Simpson's diversity index across productive rearrangements. TCRdb mirrors the immuneACCESS table, restricted to in-frame sequences. Some clones are absent from its copies; in checked studies, under half trace to an unresolved V gene, and the reason for the others is unknown. V and J calls and clone size are those listed in that table; D and trimming were worked out from the DNA. In all, the sample holds about 50,000 clones, and around 80% of those were seen once. The ten most abundant clones make up around 6% of the sample.

Details on this clone: Its antigen target is currently unknown. Base qualities are not at hand, and no much larger clone is one base apart.

The sequence was obtained from a woman at least 80 years old with acute or convalescent COVID-19. The rearrangement combines TRBV5-4 with TRBJ2-7, with TRBD2 identical over 7 junction bases. Material: peripheral blood. The CDR3 sequence is CASSQRLAGPPYEQYF. Read as DNA, the sequence is TGTGCCAGCAGCCAAAGACTAGCAGGACCTCCCTACGAGCAGTACTTC.